The clone carrying this T cell receptor (beta chain) was seen just once. This CDR3 has 15 residues. Germline CDR1 reads SQVTM; CDR2 reads ANQGSEA. V shed 3 bases, J shed 4 bases, and the junction held 8 bases outside the gene matches. Assay: immunoSEQ multiplex PCR; the TCRdb copy retains only in-frame clones and omits some. The data hold about 21,000 clones, with around 79% observed a single time. The sample comes from a study of glioma-infiltrating T cells after dendritic cell vaccination. This sequence joins TRBV29-1 and TRBJ2-7; 11 bases are a match to TRBD1. This TCR was sampled from a human donor with glioblastoma. The sequencing used blood, collected before dendritic cell vaccination. CDR3 residues: CSVDPPDRGLYEQYF. The CDR3 nucleotides are TGCAGCGTTGACCCCCCGGACAGGGGGCTTTACGAGCAGTACTTC.